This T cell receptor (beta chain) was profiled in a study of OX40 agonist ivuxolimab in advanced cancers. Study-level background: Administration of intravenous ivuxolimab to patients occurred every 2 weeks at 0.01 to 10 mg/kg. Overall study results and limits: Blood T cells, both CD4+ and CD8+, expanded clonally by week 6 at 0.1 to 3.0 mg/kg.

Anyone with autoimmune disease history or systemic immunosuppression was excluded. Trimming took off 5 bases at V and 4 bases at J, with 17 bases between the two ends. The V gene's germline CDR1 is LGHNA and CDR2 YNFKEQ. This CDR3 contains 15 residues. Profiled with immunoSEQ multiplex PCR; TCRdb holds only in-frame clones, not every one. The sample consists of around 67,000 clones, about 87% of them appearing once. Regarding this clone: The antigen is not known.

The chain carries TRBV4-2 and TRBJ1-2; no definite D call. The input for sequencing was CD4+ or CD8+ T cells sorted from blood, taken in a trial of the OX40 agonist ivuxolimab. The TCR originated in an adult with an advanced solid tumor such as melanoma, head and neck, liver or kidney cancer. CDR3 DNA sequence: TGTGCCAGCAGCTTAGTGGAGGGTTGGAGCTATGGCTACACCTTC. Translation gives CASSLVEGWSYGYTF.